The 3 T cell receptor beta chains reported below all come from one sample, sequenced in a study of T cell responses to AZD1222 COVID-19 vaccine. The assay was immunoSEQ multiplex PCR, and TCRdb's table has in-frame clones only and misses some. The table records 100,000 to 150,000 clones, over 75% of them present only once. This specimen was peripheral blood, taken 28 days after the second dose of the MenACWY control vaccine. These receptors originate from an adult who received the MenACWY meningococcal vaccine as a control.

This chain uses TRBV25-1 with TRBJ1-6; D is perhaps TRBD1 (5 bases). Germline V gene data show CDR1 as MGHDK and CDR2 as SYGVNS. Trimming shortened V by 6 bases and J by 13 bases, and 19 bases separated the two germline ends. The CDR3 extends over 14 amino acids. CDR3 sequence reads: CASSPVSGGDPLHF. The CDR3 nucleotides are TGTGCCAGCAGCCCTGTGTCGGGGGGGGACCCCCTCCACTTT.

V is TRBV27 and J is TRBJ2-3; no firm D call. Per germline, CDR1 MNHEY and CDR2 SMNVEV (reference sequence). V lost 6 bases and J 6 bases, leaving 7 bases between the germline ends. CDR3 length equals 11 residues. CDR3 protein: CASRHFDTQYF. For the CDR3, the DNA is TGTGCCAGCAGACACTTCGATACGCAGTATTTT.

The chain recombines TRBV9 with TRBJ1-2; unclear D gene. CDR3 length equals 15 residues. The V gene's germline CDR1 is SGDLS and CDR2 YYNGEE. V lost 4 bases and J lost 4, with 17 bases in between. The CDR3 nucleotides read TGTGCCAGCAGCCTAACCTCAGGAGGAAGCTATGGCTACACCTTC. This translates into CASSLTSGGSYGYTF.